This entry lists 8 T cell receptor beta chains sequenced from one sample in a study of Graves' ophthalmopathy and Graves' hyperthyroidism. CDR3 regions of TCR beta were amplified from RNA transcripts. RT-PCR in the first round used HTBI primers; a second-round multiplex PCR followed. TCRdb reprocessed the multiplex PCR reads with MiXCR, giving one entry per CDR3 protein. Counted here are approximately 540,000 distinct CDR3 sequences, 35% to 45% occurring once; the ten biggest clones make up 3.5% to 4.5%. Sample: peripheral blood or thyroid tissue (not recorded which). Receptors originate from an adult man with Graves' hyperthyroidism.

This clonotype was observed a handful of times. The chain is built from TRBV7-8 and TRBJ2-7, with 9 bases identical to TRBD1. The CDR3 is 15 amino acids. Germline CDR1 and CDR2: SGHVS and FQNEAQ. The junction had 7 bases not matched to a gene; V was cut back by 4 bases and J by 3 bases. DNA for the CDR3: TGTGCCAGCAGCTCAGTTCGGGACAGGGACTACGAGCAGTACTTC. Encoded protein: CASSSVRDRDYEQYF.

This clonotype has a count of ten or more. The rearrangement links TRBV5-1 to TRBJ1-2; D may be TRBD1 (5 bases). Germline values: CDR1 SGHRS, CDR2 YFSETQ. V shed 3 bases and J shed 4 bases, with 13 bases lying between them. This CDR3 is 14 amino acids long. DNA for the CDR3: TGCGCCAGCAGCTACGACAGTTACCTCTATGGCTACACCTTC. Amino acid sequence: CASSYDSYLYGYTF.

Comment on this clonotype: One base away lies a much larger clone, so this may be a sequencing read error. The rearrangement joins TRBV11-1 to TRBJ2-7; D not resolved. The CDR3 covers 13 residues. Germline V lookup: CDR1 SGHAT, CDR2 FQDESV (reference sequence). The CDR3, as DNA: TGTGCCGGCAGCTTAATAGGTGTCTACGAGCAGTACTTC. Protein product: CAGSLIGVYEQYF.

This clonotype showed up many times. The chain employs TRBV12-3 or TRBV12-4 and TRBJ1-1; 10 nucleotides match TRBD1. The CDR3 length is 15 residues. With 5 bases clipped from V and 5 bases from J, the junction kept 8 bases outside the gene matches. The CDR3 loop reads CASSTRDRGSTEAFF. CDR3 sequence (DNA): TGTGCCAGCAGTACCCGGGACAGGGGTTCAACTGAAGCTTTCTTT.

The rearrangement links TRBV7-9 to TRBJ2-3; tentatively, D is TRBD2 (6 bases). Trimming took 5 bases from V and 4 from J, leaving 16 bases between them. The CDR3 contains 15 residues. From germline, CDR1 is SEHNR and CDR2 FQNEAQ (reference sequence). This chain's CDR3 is CASSHGGDRPDTQYF. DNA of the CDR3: TGTGCCAGCAGCCATGGCGGGGACCGTCCAGATACGCAGTATTTT.

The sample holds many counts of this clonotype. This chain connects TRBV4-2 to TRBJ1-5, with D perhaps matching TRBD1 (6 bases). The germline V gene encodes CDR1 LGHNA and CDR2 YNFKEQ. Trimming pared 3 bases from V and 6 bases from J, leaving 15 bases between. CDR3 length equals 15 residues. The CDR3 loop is CASSQEGGGSQPQHF. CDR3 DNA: TGTGCCAGCAGCCAGGAAGGGGGAGGGAGTCAGCCCCAGCATTTT.

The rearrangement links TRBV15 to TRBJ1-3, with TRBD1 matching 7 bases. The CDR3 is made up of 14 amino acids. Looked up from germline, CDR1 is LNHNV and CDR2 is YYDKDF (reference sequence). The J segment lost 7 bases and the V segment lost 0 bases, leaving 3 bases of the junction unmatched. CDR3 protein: CATSRDQGENTIYF. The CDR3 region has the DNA TGTGCCACCAGCAGAGACCAGGGGGAGAACACCATATATTTT.

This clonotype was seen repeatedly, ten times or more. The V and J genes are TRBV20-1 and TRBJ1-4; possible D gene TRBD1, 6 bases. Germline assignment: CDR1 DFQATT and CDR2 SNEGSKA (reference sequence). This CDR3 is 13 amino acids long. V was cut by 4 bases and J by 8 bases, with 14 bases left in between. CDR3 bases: TGCAGTGCTAAGGACAGCGATGACGAAAAACTGTTTTTT. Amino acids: CSAKDSDDEKLFF.